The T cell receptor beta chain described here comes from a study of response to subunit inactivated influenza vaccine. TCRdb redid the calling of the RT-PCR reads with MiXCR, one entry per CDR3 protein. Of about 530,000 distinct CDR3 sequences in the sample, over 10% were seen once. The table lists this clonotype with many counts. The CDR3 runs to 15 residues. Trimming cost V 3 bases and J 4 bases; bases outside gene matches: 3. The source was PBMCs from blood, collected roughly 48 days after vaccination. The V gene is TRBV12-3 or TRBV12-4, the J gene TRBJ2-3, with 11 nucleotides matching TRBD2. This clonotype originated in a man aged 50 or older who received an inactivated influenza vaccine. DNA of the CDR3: TGTGCCAGCAGTTTCCCGGGACTAGCGGCAGATACGCAGTATTTT. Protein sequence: CASSFPGLAADTQYF.